Reported below is one T cell receptor beta chain. The antigen is unknown. The data derive from a study of blood T cells in healthy people across ages. Study-level findings and limits: The fall in TCR beta diversity per million T cells was roughly linear with age. Researchers report that TCR beta diversity correlated strongly with naive T cell percentage.

A sample-barcoded 5' primer and a J-beta primer mix were used in a second PCR of roughly 7 to 12 cycles. Researchers report that each sample yielded at least 2.5 million CDR3-containing paired-end reads. TCRdb reprocessed the 5' RACE reads with MiXCR, giving one entry per CDR3 protein. Counted here are about 1.6 million distinct CDR3 sequences, about 31% occurring once; the ten biggest clones make up 10% to 12%. V was shortened by 6 bases and J by 2 bases, with 14 bases between the two germline ends. The CDR3 totals 13 residues. In germline, CDR1 is DFQATT, CDR2 SNEGSKA (reference sequence). The sequencing sample was made of blood. The sequence came from a woman in her 30s in good health. V usage is TRBV20-1 and J usage is TRBJ2-7; the D gene is possibly TRBD1 (5 bases). In nucleotides, the CDR3 is TGCAGTGCCACCGACAGTATAACCTACGAGCAGTACTTC. Protein sequence: CSATDSITYEQYF.